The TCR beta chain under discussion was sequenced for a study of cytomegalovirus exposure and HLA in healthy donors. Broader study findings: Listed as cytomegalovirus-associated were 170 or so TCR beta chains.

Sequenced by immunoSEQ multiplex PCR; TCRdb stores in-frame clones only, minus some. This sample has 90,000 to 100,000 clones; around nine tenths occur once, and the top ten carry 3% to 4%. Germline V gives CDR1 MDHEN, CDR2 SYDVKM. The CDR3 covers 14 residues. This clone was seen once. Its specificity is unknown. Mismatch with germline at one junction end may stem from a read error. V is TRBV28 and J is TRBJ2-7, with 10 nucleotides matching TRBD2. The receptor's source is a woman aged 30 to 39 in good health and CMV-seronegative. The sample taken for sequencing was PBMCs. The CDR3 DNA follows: TGTGCCAGCTGGGGAGGACTAGCGGCACTAACCACGATCTTC. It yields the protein CASWGGLAALTTIF.